Shown below are 20 T cell receptor beta chains from a single sample sequenced in a study of blood T cell repertoires in COVID-19. TCRdb keeps only in-frame clones here, not all; method: immunoSEQ multiplex PCR. In the table there are 200,000 to 250,000 clones, 86% of which are singletons. Sequenced: peripheral blood. These receptors were collected from a woman older than 75 with COVID-19, enrolled during active disease.

As to this clone: Other DNA sequences of this sample code for an identical CDR3. This rearrangement joins TRBV5-1 to TRBJ1-1; TRBD1 matches 9 bases. V lost 0 bases to trimming and J lost 1 base; unmatched junction nucleotides: 4. This CDR3 spans 16 amino acids. Germline values: CDR1 SGHRS, CDR2 YFSETQ. The CDR3 DNA reads TGCGCCAGCAGCTTGGCTACAGGGGGCAGGAACACTGAAGCTTTCTTT. Its protein is CASSLATGGRNTEAFF.

Details on this clone: The same CDR3 is also encoded by other DNA sequences in this sample. This chain links TRBV5-1 with TRBJ1-1; 8 positions match TRBD1. This CDR3 contains 15 residues. Germline V gene sequence: CDR1 SGHRS, CDR2 YFSETQ. The junction had 3 bases not matched to a gene; V was cut back by 0 bases and J by 2 bases. Written as DNA, the CDR3 is TGCGCCAGCAGCTTGGGGGCAGGGGGCAACACTGAAGCTTTCTTT. This codes for CASSLGAGGNTEAFF.

The V and J genes are TRBV11-2 and TRBJ1-1, with TRBD1 identical over 8 bases. The CDR3 runs to 14 residues. Germline V gene lookup returns CDR1 SGHAT and CDR2 FQNNGV. The ends lost 6 bases at V and 3 bases at J; junction bases unmatched: 6. The CDR3 sequence: CASSSTTGDTEAFF. CDR3 sequence (DNA): TGTGCCAGCAGTTCTACGACAGGGGACACTGAAGCTTTCTTT.

The CDR3 sequence: CASSEGQAGTDTQYF. DNA for the CDR3: TGTGCCAGCAGCGAGGGACAGGCAGGGACAGATACGCAGTATTTT. The V and J genes are TRBV7-2 and TRBJ2-3, with 8 bases that match TRBD1. In germline, CDR1 is SGHTA, CDR2 FQGNSA. This CDR3 contains 15 residues. V lost 5 bases to trimming and J lost 3 bases; unmatched junction nucleotides: 7. The full variable domain, completed using reference TRBV7-2 and TRBJ2-3, is GAGVSQSPSNKVTEKGKDVELRCDPISGHTALYWYRQSLGQGLEFLIYFQGNSAPDKSGLPSDRFSAERTGGSVSTLTIQRTQQEDSAVYLCASSEGQAGTDTQYFGPGTRLTVL.

The chain is built from TRBV19 and TRBJ2-4; the match to TRBD2 covers 7 bases. The germline V gene encodes CDR1 LNHDA and CDR2 SQIVND (reference sequence). CDR3 length: 20 residues. V shed 3 bases and J 0 bases; nucleotides not matched to a gene: 17. The CDR3 spells CASSMNLPRGSKVAKNIQYF. The CDR3 bases are TGTGCCAGTAGTATGAATCTTCCGCGGGGGTCGAAGGTAGCCAAAAACATTCAGTACTTC. The variable domain in full, with the rest retrieved from reference TRBV19 and TRBJ2-4, is DGGITQSPKYLFRKEGQNVTLSCEQNLNHDAMYWYRQDPGQGLRLIYYSQIVNDFQKGDIAEGYSVSREKKESFPLTVTSAQKNPTAFYLCASSMNLPRGSKVAKNIQYFGAGTRLSVL.

This clone was counted between two and nine times. This chain connects TRBV24-1 to TRBJ2-3; D is perhaps TRBD1 (5 bases). Deletions cut 2 bases from V and 1 base from J, with 6 bases between. The CDR3 has 14 amino acids. The germline V gene has CDR1 KGHDR and CDR2 SFDVKD. DNA for the CDR3: TGTGCCACCAGTGATTCCAGGGGCACAGATACGCAGTATTTT. Protein: CATSDSRGTDTQYF.

This chain connects TRBV18 to TRBJ2-1; 12 bases are shared with TRBD2. Germline V gives CDR1 KGHSH, CDR2 LQKENI. V dropped 4 bases and J dropped 5; count of bases not matched to a gene: 3. CDR3 length: 15 amino acids. CDR3 amino acids: CASSLLAGGDNEQFF. The CDR3 DNA reads as TGTGCCAGCTCACTACTAGCGGGGGGCGACAATGAGCAGTTCTTC.

The V gene is TRBV29-1, the J gene TRBJ1-5; TRBD1 aligns across 8 bases. V lost 4 bases and J lost 2; bases outside the gene matches: 4. This CDR3 is built from 14 residues. Germline CDR1 SQVTM, CDR2 ANQGSEA. The CDR3 coding sequence is TGCAGCGTTGTGACAGGGGTCGGCAATCAGCCCCAGCATTTT. It translates to CSVVTGVGNQPQHF.

This rearrangement joins TRBV19 to TRBJ2-1, with a weak D call TRBD2 (6 bases). Trimming cost V 7 bases and J 9 bases, with 22 bases left between them. The CDR3 has 15 amino acids. Germline V gene lookup returns CDR1 LNHDA and CDR2 SQIVND (reference sequence). The CDR3 region is CASTLGGVLRGEQFF. CDR3 bases: TGTGCCAGTACCCTGGGGGGTGTCCTCCGGGGTGAGCAGTTCTTC.

This clone appeared a few times. V and J are TRBV27 and TRBJ1-6; weak D call: TRBD1 (6 bases). Trimming stripped 5 bases from V and 7 bases from J, with 12 bases between. The CDR3 is 14 amino acids. The germline gives CDR1 MNHEY, CDR2 SMNVEV (reference sequence). CDR3 coding DNA: TGTGCCAGCAGTCCATTGACAGGCAATTCACCCCTCCACTTT. This encodes CASSPLTGNSPLHF.

The genes are TRBV5-6 and TRBJ2-6; 12 bases align to TRBD1. This CDR3 has 19 amino acids. V dropped 3 bases and J dropped 3; count of bases not matched to a gene: 10. The germline V gene has CDR1 SGHDT and CDR2 YYEEEE. In DNA form, the CDR3 reads TGTGCCAGCAGCTCGTATATGGGACAGGGGGCTGGTGGGGCCAACGTCCTGACTTTC. As protein: CASSSYMGQGAGGANVLTF. Full variable domain (rest looked up from reference TRBV5-6 and TRBJ2-6): DAGVTQSPTHLIKTRGQQVTLRCSPKSGHDTVSWYQQALGQGPQFIFQYYEEEERQRGNFPDRFSGHQFPNYSSELNVNALLLGDSALYLCASSSYMGQGAGGANVLTFGAGSRLTVL.

The chain employs TRBV18 and TRBJ1-1; the match to TRBD1 covers 7 bases. The V and J ends lost 1 base and 1 base, in that order; junction bases with no gene match: 3. Germline V gene data show CDR1 as KGHSH and CDR2 as LQKENI. This CDR3 contains 15 residues. The CDR3 DNA follows: TGTGCCAGCTCACCACGGGGGACAGAGAACACTGAAGCTTTCTTT. It yields the protein CASSPRGTENTEAFF.

The chain links TRBV18 to TRBJ2-2; TRBD1 might be the D (5 bases). The CDR3 sequence is 16 residues long. V lost 2 bases, J lost 0 bases, and 10 bases lay in between. The germline V gene has CDR1 KGHSH and CDR2 LQKENI. Written as DNA, the CDR3 is TGTGCCAGCTCACCAAGGGCAGGGTCGAACACCGGGGAGCTGTTTTTT. Amino acid sequence: CASSPRAGSNTGELFF. Complete variable domain (other parts from reference TRBV18 and TRBJ2-2): NAGVMQNPRHLVRRRGQEARLRCSPMKGHSHVYWYRQLPEEGLKFMVYLQKENIIDESGMPKERFSAEFPKEGPSILRIQQVVRGDSAAYFCASSPRAGSNTGELFFGEGSRLTVL.

The chain couples TRBV7-2 to TRBJ1-1, with D perhaps matching TRBD1 (5 bases). The CDR3 is made up of 14 amino acids. V lost 4 bases and J 1 base, leaving 10 bases between the germline ends. Germline assignment: CDR1 SGHTA and CDR2 FQGNSA. In nucleotides, the CDR3 is TGTGCCAGCAGCTACATCCAGGGGAACACTGAAGCTTTCTTT. Protein sequence: CASSYIQGNTEAFF.

The V gene is TRBV5-6, the J gene TRBJ1-1; D is perhaps TRBD1 (5 bases). The CDR3 is 14 amino acids. V was pared by 1 base and J by 5 bases, with 12 bases between. Germline CDR1 and CDR2: SGHDT and YYEEEE. The CDR3, as DNA: TGTGCCAGCAGCTTGCAGGGAGCGGGGACTGAAGCTTTCTTT. It is translated as CASSLQGAGTEAFF.

The chain couples TRBV4-1 to TRBJ1-6; the match to TRBD1 covers 11 bases. CDR1 is MGHRA and CDR2 is YSYEKL in the germline V gene. There are 16 residues in the CDR3. J was trimmed by 5 bases and V by 4 bases; bases with no gene match: 4. The chain's CDR3 is CASSLRDRGNNSPLHF. The CDR3 bases are TGCGCCAGCAGCCTCCGGGACAGGGGGAATAATTCACCCCTCCACTTT.

CDR3 sequence (DNA): TGTGCCAGCAGCTTACAGGGAGAGGAGTACAATGAGCAGTTCTTC. It specifies CASSLQGEEYNEQFF. The chain combines TRBV6-4 with TRBJ2-1, with D tentatively TRBD1 (6 bases). CDR3 length equals 15 residues. Trimming shortened V by 6 bases and J by 4 bases, and 16 bases separated the two germline ends. Germline loops: CDR1 MRHNA, CDR2 SNTAGT.

J is TRBJ1-1 and V is TRBV20-1; D unclear. Between the trimmed V and J ends, which lost 3 bases and 1 base, there was a span of 6 bases. This CDR3 is 12 amino acids long. CDR1 DFQATT and CDR2 SNEGSKA come from the germline V gene (reference sequence). The CDR3 nucleotides are TGCAGTGCTAGTACAACGAACACTGAAGCTTTCTTT. It yields the protein CSASTTNTEAFF.

The chain combines TRBV28 with TRBJ1-2; 7 nucleotides match TRBD1. Germline lookup yields CDR1 MDHEN and CDR2 SYDVKM. The CDR3 loop spans 13 amino acids. Unmatched junction bases numbered 7, after V lost 4 bases and J lost 8 bases. This CDR3 reads CASSWTGAKGYTF. CDR3 coding DNA: TGTGCCAGCAGTTGGACAGGAGCGAAAGGCTACACCTTC.

The V gene is TRBV6-5, the J gene TRBJ1-6, with 7 bases fitting TRBD1. Germline CDR1 reads MNHEY; CDR2 reads SVGAGI. V gave up 2 bases and J gave up 8 bases; unmatched junction bases: 3. The CDR3 sequence is 14 residues long. Here the CDR3 reads CASSYDRADSPLHF. The DNA for the CDR3 is TGTGCCAGCAGTTACGACAGGGCCGATTCACCCCTCCACTTT.